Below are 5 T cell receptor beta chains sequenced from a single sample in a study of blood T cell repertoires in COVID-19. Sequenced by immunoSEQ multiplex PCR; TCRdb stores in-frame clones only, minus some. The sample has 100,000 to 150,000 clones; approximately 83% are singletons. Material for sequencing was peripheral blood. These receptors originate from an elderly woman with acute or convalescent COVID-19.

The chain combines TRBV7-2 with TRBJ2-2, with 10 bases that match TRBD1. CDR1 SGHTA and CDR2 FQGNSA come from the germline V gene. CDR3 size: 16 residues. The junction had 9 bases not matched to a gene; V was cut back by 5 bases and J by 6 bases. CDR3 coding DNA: TGTGCCAGCAGCCCTACCCGGGACAGGGGCGCCGGGGAGCTGTTTTTT. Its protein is CASSPTRDRGAGELFF.

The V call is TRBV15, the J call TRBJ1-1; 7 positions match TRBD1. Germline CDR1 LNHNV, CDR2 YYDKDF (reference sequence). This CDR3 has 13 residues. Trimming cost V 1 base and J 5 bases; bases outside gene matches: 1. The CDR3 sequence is CATSRARGTEAFF. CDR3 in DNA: TGTGCCACCAGCAGAGCCAGGGGGACTGAAGCTTTCTTT.

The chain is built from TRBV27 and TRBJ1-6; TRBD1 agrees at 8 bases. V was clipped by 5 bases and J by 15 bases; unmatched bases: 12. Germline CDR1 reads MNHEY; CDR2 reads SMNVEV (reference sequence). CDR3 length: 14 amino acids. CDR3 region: CASSRNPDREVLHF. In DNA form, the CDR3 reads TGTGCCAGCAGTAGAAACCCGGACAGGGAGGTCCTCCACTTT.

The CDR3 here is CASNRPVGDTEAFF. CDR3 bases: TGTGCCAGCAACAGGCCCGTTGGGGACACTGAAGCTTTCTTT. The chain joins TRBV2 to TRBJ1-1, with D possibly matching TRBD1 (5 bases). This CDR3 has 14 amino acids. Trimming cost V 7 bases and J 3 bases, with 15 bases left between them. Germline CDR1 reads SNHLY; CDR2 reads FYNNEI.

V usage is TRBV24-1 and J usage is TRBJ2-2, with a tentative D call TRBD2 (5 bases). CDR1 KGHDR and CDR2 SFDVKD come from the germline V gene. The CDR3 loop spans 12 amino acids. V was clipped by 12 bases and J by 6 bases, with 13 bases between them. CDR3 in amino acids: CAARSGAGELFF. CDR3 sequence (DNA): TGTGCCGCGCGAAGCGGTGCCGGGGAGCTGTTTTTT.